One sample yielded the 11 T cell receptor beta chains listed below, sequenced in a study of cytomegalovirus exposure and HLA in healthy donors. The PCR employed 60 Vbeta primers together with 13 Jbeta primers. The data were produced by immunoSEQ multiplex PCR, yet TCRdb's version contains in-frame clones alone and is incomplete. The sample carries about 140,000 clones, about 80% recorded once. Sample: PBMCs. The source of these receptors is a woman between 55 and 75 years old in good health and CMV-seropositive.

This chain links TRBV5-1 with TRBJ2-3, with a possible D match to TRBD2 (6 bases). The V gene's germline CDR1 is SGHRS and CDR2 YFSETQ. The CDR3 is 14 residues long. V was shortened by 7 bases and J by 0 bases, with 12 bases between the two germline ends. Here the CDR3 reads CASLAGGSTDTQYF. The DNA of the CDR3 is TGCGCCAGCCTGGCCGGGGGAAGCACAGATACGCAGTATTTT.

The CDR3 nucleotides are TGTGCCAGCAGCCACACTAGCGGATCGTCCTACGAGCAGTACTTC. Its protein is CASSHTSGSSYEQYF. The rearrangement links TRBV7-9 to TRBJ2-7, with 8 bases lining up with TRBD2. The length of the CDR3 is 15 residues. CDR1 and CDR2 from the germline V gene are SEHNR and FQNEAQ (reference sequence). After removal of 5 bases from V and 1 base from J, the junction contained 7 bases not matched to a gene.

V and J are TRBV13 and TRBJ2-7; 7 bases are a match to TRBD2. Per the germline V gene, CDR1 is PRHDT and CDR2 is FYEKMQ (reference sequence). The CDR3 is made up of 16 amino acids. The ends lost 1 base at V and 3 bases at J; junction bases unmatched: 9. CDR3 nucleotides: TGTGCCAGCAGCTTAGCTCTCACTAGCGAACACTACGAGCAGTACTTC. This encodes CASSLALTSEHYEQYF.

This rearrangement joins TRBV4-1 to TRBJ2-3; 9 bases agree with TRBD2. The germline V gene has CDR1 MGHRA and CDR2 YSYEKL. The V segment lost 1 base and the J segment 2 bases; nucleotides outside the gene matches: 7. The CDR3 runs 17 residues. Here the CDR3 reads CASSQVTLAGDTDTQYF. The CDR3 bases are TGCGCCAGCAGCCAAGTCACTTTAGCGGGGGACACAGATACGCAGTATTTT.

This rearrangement joins TRBV27 to TRBJ1-1; possible D gene TRBD1, 5 bases. V gave up 7 bases and J gave up 3 bases, with 12 bases separating them. The germline V gene encodes CDR1 MNHEY and CDR2 SMNVEV (reference sequence). This CDR3 region has 13 residues. CDR3 nucleotide sequence: TGTGCCAGCACCAGGGTTGGGGACACTGAAGCTTTCTTT. Amino acid sequence: CASTRVGDTEAFF.

This clone has only one observation. CDR3 bases: TGTGCCTGGAGTGTAGGGAGGGGACATTCAGAGGATCAGCCCCAGCATTTT. Translation gives CAWSVGRGHSEDQPQHF. This chain uses TRBV30 with TRBJ1-5; D is perhaps TRBD1 (6 bases). CDR3 size: 17 residues. Germline CDR1 reads GTSNPN; CDR2 reads SVGIG (reference sequence). Deletions cut 0 bases from V and 5 bases from J, with 20 bases between.

The chain uses TRBV20-1 and TRBJ1-1, with D tentatively TRBD1 (6 bases). The CDR3 loop spans 11 amino acids. The germline gives CDR1 DFQATT, CDR2 SNEGSKA (reference sequence). Trimming removed 1 base at V and 7 bases at J, with 7 bases between. The CDR3 sequence: CSARGDIEAFF. The CDR3 DNA is TGCAGTGCTAGAGGGGACATTGAAGCTTTCTTT.

CDR3 nucleotide sequence: TGTGCCAGCAGACGCCTCACTAGCGGGAGTGAGCAGTTCTTC. Amino acids: CASRRLTSGSEQFF. The chain recombines TRBV6-5 with TRBJ2-1, with 11 bases identical to TRBD2. Germline CDR1 reads MNHEY; CDR2 reads SVGAGI. The V and J ends lost 6 bases and 9 bases, in that order; junction bases with no gene match: 7. The CDR3 runs 14 residues.

The chain joins TRBV27 to TRBJ1-4, with TRBD1 as a possible D gene (6 bases). Per germline, CDR1 MNHEY and CDR2 SMNVEV (reference sequence). This CDR3 comprises 16 residues. Trimming cost V 3 bases and J 0 bases, with 11 bases left between them. CDR3 nucleotides: TGTGCCAGCAGTTTCGGACAGACTCCAACTAATGAAAAACTGTTTTTT. It encodes CASSFGQTPTNEKLFF.

The chain couples TRBV7-2 to TRBJ2-5; a possible D gene is TRBD1 (5 bases). The germline CDR1 and CDR2 sequences are SGHTA and FQGNSA. V lost 4 bases to trimming and J lost 4 bases, with 13 bases between them. There are 14 residues in the CDR3. The CDR3 DNA reads TGTGCCAGCAGCTCTTTTGGGCAGGGAGAGACCCAGTACTTC. It specifies CASSSFGQGETQYF.

The chain couples TRBV29-1 to TRBJ2-7; TRBD1 matches at 7 bases. CDR1 SQVTM and CDR2 ANQGSEA come from the germline V gene. The V segment lost 7 bases and the J segment 3 bases; nucleotides outside the gene matches: 6. This CDR3 comprises 12 residues. The DNA of the CDR3 is TGCAGCGCCGGGACAGTCTACTACGAGCAGTACTTC. Translation: CSAGTVYYEQYF.